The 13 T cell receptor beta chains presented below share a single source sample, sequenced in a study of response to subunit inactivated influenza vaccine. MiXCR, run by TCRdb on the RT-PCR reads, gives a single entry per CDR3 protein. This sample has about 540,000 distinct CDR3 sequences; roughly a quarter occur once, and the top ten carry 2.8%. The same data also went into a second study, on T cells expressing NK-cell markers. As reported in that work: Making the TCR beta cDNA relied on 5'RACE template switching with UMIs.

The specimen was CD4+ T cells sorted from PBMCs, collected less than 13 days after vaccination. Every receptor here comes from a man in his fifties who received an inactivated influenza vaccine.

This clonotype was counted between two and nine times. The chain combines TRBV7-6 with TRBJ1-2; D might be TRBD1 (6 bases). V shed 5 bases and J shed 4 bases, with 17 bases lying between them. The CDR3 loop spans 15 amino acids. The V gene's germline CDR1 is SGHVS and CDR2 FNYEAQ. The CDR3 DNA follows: TGTGCCAGCAGCCCCGGCGGGGGGGCGGGCTATGGCTACACCTTC. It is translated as CASSPGGGAGYGYTF.

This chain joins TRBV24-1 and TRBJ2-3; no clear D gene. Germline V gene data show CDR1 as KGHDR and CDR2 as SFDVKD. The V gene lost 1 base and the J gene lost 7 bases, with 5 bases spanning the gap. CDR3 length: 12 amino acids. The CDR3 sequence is CATSDFGYTQYF. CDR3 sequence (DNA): TGTGCCACCAGTGATTTCGGGTATACGCAGTATTTT.

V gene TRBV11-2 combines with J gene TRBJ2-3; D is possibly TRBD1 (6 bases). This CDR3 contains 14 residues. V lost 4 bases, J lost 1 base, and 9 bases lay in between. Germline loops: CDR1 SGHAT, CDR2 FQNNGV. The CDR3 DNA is TGTGCCAGCAGCTCCCACAGGGGCACAGATACGCAGTATTTT. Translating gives CASSSHRGTDTQYF.

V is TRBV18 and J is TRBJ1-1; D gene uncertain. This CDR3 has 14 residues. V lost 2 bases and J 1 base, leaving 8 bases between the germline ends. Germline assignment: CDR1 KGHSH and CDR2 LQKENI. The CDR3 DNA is TGTGCCAGCTCACCAACGGCGGCGAACACTGAAGCTTTCTTT. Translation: CASSPTAANTEAFF.

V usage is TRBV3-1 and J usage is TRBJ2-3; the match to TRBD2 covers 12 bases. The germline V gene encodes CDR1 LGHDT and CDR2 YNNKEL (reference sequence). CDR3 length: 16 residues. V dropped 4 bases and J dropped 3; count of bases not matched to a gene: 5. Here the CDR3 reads CASSLRTSGETDTQYF. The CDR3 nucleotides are TGTGCCAGCAGCCTTAGGACTAGCGGGGAAACAGATACGCAGTATTTT.

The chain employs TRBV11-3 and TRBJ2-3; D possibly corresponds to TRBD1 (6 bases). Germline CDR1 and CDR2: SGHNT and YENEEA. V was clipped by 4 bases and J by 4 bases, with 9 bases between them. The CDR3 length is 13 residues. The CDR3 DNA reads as TGTGCCAGCAGCTCCGGACAGCCAGATACGCAGTATTTT. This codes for CASSSGQPDTQYF.

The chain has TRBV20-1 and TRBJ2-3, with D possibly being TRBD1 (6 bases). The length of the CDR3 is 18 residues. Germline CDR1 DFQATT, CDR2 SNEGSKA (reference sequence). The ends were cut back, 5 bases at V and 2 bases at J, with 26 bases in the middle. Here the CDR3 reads CSASHFSAGQIYTDTQYF. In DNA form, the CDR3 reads TGCAGTGCTTCCCACTTCTCCGCCGGACAGATATACACAGATACGCAGTATTTT.

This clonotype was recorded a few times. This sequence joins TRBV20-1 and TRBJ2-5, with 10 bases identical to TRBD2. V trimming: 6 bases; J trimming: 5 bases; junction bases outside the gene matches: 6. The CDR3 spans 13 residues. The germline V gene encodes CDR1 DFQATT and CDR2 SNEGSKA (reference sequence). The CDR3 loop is CSAIAGGEETQYF. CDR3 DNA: TGCAGTGCAATAGCGGGGGGAGAGGAGACCCAGTACTTC.

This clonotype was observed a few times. CDR3 sequence: CASSWAGVGQETQYF. The CDR3 DNA is TGTGCCAGCAGTTGGGCGGGGGTCGGGCAAGAGACCCAGTACTTC. The genes are TRBV6-5 and TRBJ2-5; the match to TRBD2 covers 7 bases. With V trimmed by 4 bases and J by 2 bases, 7 bases remained unmatched. Germline V gene sequence: CDR1 MNHEY, CDR2 SVGAGI. The CDR3 is made up of 15 amino acids.

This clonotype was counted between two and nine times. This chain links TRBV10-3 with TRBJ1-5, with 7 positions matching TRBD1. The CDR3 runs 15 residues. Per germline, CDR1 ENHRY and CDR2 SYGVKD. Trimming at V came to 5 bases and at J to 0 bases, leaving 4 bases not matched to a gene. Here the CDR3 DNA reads TGTGCCATCAGTAAACAGGGGCCTAGCAATCAGCCCCAGCATTTT. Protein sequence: CAISKQGPSNQPQHF.

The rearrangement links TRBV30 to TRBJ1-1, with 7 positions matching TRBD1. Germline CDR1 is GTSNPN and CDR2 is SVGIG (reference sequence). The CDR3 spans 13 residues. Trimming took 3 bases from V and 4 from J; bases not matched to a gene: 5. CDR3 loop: CAWRADRATEAFF. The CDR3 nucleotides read TGTGCCTGGAGAGCCGACAGGGCCACTGAAGCTTTCTTT.

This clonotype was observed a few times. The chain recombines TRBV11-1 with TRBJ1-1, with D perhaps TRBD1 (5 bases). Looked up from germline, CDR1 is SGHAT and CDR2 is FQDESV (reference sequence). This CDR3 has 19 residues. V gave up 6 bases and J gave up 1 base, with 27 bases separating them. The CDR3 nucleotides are TGTGCCAGCAGGGACATACGGCGCGGGTTGACAGCGGAGAACACTGAAGCTTTCTTT. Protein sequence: CASRDIRRGLTAENTEAFF.

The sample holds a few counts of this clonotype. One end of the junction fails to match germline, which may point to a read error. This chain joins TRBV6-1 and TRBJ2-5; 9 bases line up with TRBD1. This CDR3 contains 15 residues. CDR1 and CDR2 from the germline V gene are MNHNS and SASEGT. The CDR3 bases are TGTGCCAGCACTGAAAGACAGGGGGAAGGAGAGACCCAGTACTTC. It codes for CASTERQGEGETQYF.